The sequence of this TCR beta chain was determined in a study of shared clonotypes between healthy human individuals. The table came from immunoSEQ multiplex PCR; TCRdb's copy has only in-frame clones and leaves some out. The sample has approximately 1,000,000 clones, approximately 78% seen once; the top ten hold approximately 0.5%. Germline V gives CDR1 KGHSH, CDR2 LQKENI. The length of the CDR3 is 12 residues. Deletions cut 6 bases from V and 11 bases from J, with 16 bases between. This clonotype was sampled from a man aged 18 to 29 in good health. Some clones in this sample may be carry-over from other donors' samples. The chain has TRBV18 and TRBJ1-1; possibly TRBD1 for D (6 bases). The sequenced material came from memory CD4+ T cells from PBMCs. As to subset: CD45RA-negative fraction. CDR3 DNA sequence: TGTGCCAGCTCGCCGGTAACAGGGCACGCTTTCTTT. Translating it yields CASSPVTGHAFF.